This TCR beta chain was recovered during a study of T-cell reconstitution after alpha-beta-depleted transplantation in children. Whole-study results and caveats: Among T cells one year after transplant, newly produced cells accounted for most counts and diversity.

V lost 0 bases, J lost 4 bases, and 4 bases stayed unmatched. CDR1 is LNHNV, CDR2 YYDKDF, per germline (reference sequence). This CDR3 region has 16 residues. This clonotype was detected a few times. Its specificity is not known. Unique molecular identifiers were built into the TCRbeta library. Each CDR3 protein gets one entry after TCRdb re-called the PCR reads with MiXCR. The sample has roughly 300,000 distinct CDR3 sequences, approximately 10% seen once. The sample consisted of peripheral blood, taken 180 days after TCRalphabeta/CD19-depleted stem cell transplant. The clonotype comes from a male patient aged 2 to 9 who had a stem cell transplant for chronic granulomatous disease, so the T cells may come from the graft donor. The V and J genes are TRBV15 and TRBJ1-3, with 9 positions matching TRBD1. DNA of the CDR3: TGTGCCACCAGCAGAGATATTGGGACAGGGGGAAACACCATATATTTT. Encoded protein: CATSRDIGTGGNTIYF.